This T cell receptor (beta chain) is drawn from a study of monozygotic twins with inflammatory bowel disease. The CDR3 loop spans 16 amino acids. Germline V gives CDR1 SGHRS, CDR2 YFSETQ. No DNA is given; TCRdb re-called the 5' RACE reads and lists each CDR3 protein once. This sample's clone table lists some 200,000 distinct CDR3 sequences. The chain uses TRBV5-1 and TRBJ2-5; TCRdb reports TRBD1, a call that lacks DNA to check it against. Sample: blood. The receptor was isolated from a human donor with ulcerative colitis or Crohn's disease, or a healthy co-twin of an affected twin (not recorded which). The CDR3 here is CASSLQAGGKGQTQYF.